Reported below is one T cell receptor (beta chain). Trimming shortened V by 6 bases and J by 10 bases, and 21 bases separated the two germline ends. CDR3 length: 14 amino acids. The germline gives CDR1 SQVTM, CDR2 ANQGSEA. This entry is derived from a study of blood T cell repertoires in COVID-19. This table comes from immunoSEQ multiplex PCR, and its TCRdb copy is limited to in-frame clones, with some not included. Here the sample spans roughly 160,000 clones, around 82% being singletons. V is TRBV29-1 and J is TRBJ1-4; the D gene is possibly TRBD1 (5 bases). Sequencing was performed on peripheral blood. The source of this sequence is a young man with active or convalescent COVID-19. The CDR3 nucleotides read TGCAGCGTGGGGGTTGGGGGGGATCGTGGAAAACTGTTTTTT. Amino acids: CSVGVGGDRGKLFF.